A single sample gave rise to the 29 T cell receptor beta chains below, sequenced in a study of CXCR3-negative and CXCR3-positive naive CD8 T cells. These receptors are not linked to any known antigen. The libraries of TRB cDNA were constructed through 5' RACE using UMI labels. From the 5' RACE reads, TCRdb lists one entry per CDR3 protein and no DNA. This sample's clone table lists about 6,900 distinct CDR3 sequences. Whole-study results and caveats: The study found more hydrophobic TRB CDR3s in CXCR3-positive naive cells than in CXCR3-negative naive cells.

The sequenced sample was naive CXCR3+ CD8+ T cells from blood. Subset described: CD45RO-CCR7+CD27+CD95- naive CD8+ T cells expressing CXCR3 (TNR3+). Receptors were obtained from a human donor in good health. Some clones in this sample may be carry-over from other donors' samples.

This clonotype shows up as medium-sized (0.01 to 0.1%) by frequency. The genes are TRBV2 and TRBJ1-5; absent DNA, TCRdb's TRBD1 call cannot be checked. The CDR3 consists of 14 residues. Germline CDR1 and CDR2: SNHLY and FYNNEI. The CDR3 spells CASRPGATNQPQHF.

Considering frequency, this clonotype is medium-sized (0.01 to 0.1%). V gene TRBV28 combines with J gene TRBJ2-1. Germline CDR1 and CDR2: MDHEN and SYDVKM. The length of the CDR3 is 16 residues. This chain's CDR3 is CASSQNRGSSYNEQFF.

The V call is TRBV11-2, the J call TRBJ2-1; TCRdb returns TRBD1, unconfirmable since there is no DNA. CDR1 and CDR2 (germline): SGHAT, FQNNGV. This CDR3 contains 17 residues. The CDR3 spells CASSLGSGRAGGNEQFF.

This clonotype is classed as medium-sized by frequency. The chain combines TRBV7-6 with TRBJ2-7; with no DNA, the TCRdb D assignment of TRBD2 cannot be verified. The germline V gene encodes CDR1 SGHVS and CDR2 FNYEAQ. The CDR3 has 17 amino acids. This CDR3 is CASSSRTGTSSSYEQYF.

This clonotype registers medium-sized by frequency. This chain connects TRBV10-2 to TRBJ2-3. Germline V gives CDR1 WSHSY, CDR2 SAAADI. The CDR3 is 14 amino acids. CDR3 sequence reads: CASSGVTPSDTQYF.

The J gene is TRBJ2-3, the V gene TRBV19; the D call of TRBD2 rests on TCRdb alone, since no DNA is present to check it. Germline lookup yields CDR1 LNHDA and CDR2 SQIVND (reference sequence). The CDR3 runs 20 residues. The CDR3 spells CASSTGTSGSDPYDTDTQYF. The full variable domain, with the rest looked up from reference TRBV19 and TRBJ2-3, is DGGITQSPKYLFRKEGQNVTLSCEQNLNHDAMYWYRQDPGQGLRLIYYSQIVNDFQKGDIAEGYSVSREKKESFPLTVTSAQKNPTAFYLCASSTGTSGSDPYDTDTQYFGPGTRLTVL.

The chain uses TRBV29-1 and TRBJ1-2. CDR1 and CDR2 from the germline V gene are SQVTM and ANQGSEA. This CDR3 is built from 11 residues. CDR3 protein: CSVDVAYGYTF.

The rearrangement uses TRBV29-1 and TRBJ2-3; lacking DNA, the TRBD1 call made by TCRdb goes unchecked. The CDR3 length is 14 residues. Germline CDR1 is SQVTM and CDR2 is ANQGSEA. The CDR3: CSVEERGGTDTQYF.

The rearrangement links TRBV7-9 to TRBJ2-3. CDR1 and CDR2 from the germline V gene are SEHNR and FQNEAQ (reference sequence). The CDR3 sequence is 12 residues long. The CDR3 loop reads CASTPGTDTQYF.

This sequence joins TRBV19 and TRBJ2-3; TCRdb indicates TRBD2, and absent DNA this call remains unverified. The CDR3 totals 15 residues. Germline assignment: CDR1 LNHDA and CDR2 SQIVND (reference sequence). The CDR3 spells CASQTLAGVEDTQYF.

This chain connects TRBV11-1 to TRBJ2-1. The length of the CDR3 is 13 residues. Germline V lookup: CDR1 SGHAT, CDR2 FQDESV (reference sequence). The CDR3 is CASSKPSGNEQFF.

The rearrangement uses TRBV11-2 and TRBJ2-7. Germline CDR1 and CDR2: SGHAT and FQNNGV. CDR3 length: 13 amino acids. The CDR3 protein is CASSFGTTYEQYF.

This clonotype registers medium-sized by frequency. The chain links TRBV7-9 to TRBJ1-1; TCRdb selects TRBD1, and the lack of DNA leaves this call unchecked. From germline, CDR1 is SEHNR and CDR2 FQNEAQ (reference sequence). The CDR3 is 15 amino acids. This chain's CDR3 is CASSQWTGTNTEAFF. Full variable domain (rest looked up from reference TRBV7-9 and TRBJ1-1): DTGVSQNPRHKITKRGQNVTFRCDPISEHNRLYWYRQTLGQGPEFLTYFQNEAQLEKSRLLSDRFSAERPKGSFSTLEIQRTEQGDSAMYLCASSQWTGTNTEAFFGQGTRLTVV.

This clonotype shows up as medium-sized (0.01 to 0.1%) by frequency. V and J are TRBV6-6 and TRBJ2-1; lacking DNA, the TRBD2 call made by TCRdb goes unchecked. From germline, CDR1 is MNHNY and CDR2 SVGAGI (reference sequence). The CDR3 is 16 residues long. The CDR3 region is CASRSSWDYFYNEQFF.

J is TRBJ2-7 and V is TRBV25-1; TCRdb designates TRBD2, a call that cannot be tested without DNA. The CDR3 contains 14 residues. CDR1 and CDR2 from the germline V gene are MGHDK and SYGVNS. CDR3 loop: CASSEYRGWAEQYF.

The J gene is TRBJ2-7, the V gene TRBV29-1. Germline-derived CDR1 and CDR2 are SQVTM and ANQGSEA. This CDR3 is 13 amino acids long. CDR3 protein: CSAGAGDSYEQYF.

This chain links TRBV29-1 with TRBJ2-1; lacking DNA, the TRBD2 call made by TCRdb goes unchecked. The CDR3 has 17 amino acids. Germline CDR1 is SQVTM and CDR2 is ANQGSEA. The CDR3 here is CSVEDRRTSAIYTEQFF.

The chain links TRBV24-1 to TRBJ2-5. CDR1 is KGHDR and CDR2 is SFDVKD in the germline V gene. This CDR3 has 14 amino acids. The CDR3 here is CATSTQRDQETQYF.

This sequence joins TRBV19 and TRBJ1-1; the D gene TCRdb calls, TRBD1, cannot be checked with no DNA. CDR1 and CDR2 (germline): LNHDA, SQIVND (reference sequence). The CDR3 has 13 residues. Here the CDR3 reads CASSPFGQTEAFF.

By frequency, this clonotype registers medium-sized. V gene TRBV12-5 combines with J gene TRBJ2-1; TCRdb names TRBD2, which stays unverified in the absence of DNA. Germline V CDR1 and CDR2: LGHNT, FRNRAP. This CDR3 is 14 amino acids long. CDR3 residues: CASGFGERYNEQFF.

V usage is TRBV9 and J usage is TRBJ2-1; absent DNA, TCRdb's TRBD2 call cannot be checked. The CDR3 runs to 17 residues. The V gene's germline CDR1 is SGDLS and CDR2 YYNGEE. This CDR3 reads CASSVVAAAGAGNEQFF.

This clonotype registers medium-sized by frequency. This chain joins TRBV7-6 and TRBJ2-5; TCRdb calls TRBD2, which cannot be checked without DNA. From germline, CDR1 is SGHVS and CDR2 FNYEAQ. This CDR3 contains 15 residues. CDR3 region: CASSFGTSGSETQYF.

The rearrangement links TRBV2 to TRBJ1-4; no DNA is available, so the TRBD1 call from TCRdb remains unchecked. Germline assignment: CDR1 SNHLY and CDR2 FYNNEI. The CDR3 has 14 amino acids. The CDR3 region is CASSEGRVNEKLFF. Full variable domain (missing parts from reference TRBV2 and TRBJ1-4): EPEVTQTPSHQVTQMGQEVILRCVPISNHLYFYWYRQILGQKVEFLVSFYNNEISEKSEIFDDQFSVERPDGSNFTLKIRSTKLEDSAMYFCASSEGRVNEKLFFGSGTQLSVL.

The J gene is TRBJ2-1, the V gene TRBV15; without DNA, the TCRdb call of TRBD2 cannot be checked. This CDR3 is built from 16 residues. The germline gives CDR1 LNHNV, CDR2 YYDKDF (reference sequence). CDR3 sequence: CATSRDREANYNEQFF.

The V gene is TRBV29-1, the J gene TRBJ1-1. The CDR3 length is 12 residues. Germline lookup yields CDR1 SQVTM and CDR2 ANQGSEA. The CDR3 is CSVYWGTGEAFF.

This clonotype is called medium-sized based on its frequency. CDR3: CASSQAGNTEAFF. The gene calls are TRBV4-1 and TRBJ1-1. The CDR3 runs to 13 residues. Germline CDR1 and CDR2: MGHRA and YSYEKL.

The CDR3 spells CASSQEGGWGASGSSTDTQYF. The rearrangement links TRBV4-1 to TRBJ2-3; TCRdb indicates TRBD2, and absent DNA this call remains unverified. This CDR3 has 21 amino acids. CDR1 and CDR2 (germline): MGHRA, YSYEKL.

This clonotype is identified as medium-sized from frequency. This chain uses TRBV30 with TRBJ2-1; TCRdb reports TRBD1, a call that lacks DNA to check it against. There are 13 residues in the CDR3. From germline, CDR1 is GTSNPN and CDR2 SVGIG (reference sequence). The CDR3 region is CAWSQDKYNEQFF.

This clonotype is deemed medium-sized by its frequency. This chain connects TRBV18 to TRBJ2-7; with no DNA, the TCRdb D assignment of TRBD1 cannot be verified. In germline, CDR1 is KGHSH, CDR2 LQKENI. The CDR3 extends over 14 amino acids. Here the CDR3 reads CASSAGTNPYEQYF.